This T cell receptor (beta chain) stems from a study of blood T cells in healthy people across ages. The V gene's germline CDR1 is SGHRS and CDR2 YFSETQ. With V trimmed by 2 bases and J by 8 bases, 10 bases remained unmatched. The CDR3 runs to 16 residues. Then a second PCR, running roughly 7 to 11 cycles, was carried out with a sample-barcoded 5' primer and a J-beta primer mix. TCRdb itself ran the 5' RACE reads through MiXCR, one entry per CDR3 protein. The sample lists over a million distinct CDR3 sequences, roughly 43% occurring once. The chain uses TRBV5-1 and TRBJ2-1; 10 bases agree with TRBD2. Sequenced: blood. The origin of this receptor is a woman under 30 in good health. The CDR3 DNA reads TGCGCCAGCAGCTTTGGGAGCGGGGGGGTACAATATGAGCAGTTCTTC. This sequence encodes CASSFGSGGVQYEQFF. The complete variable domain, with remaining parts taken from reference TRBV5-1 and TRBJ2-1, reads KAGVTQTPRYLIKTRGQQVTLSCSPISGHRSVSWYQQTPGQGLQFLFEYFSETQRNKGNFPGRFSGRQFSNSRSEMNVSTLELGDSALYLCASSFGSGGVQYEQFFGPGTRLTVL.